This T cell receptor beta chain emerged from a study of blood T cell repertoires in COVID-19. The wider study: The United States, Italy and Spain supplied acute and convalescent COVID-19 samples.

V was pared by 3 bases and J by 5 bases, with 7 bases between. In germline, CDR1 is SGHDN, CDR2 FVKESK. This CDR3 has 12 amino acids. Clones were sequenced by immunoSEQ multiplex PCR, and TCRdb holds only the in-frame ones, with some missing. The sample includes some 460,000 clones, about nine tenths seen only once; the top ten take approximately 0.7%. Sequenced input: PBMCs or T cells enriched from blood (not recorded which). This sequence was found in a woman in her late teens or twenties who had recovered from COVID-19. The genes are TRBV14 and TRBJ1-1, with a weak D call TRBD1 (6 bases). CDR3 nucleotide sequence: TGTGCCAGCAGCCACAGGGGAACTGAAGCTTTCTTT. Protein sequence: CASSHRGTEAFF.